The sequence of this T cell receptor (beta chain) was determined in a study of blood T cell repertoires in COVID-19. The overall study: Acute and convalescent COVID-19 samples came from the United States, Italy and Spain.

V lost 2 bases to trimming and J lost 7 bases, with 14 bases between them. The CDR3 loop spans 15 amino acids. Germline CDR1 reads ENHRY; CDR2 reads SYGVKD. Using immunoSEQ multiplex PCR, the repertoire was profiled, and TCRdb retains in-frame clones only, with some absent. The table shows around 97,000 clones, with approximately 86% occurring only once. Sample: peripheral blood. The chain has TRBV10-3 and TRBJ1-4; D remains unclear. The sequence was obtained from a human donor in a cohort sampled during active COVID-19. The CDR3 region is CAISETLLSTEKLFF. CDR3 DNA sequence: TGTGCCATCAGTGAGACACTTCTTAGCACTGAAAAACTGTTTTTT.